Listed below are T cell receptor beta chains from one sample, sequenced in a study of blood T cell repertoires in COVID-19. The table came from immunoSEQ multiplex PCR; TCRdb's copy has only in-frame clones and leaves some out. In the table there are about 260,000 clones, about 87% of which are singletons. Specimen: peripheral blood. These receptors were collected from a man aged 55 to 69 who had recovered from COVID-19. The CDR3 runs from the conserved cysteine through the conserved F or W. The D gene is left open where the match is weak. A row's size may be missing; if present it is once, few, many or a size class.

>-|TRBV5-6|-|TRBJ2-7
CASSLVSEDEQYF
TGTGCCAGCAGCTTGGTTAGCGAGGACGAGCAGTACTTC
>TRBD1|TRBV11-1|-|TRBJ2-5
CASQSRGPQETQYF
TGTGCCAGTCAATCAAGGGGGCCCCAAGAGACCCAGTACTTC
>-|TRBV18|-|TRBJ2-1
CASSPAGFDRIRDNEQFF
TGTGCCAGCTCACCAGCGGGATTCGACAGAATTCGGGACAATGAGCAGTTCTTC
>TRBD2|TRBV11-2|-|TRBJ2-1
CASSVSGGAYNEQFF
TGTGCCAGCAGCGTTAGCGGGGGAGCCTACAATGAGCAGTTCTTC
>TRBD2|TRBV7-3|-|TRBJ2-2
CASSLTGTSGGANTGELFF
TGTGCCAGCAGCTTAACCGGGACTAGCGGGGGTGCGAACACCGGGGAGCTGTTTTTT
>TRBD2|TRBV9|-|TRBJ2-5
CASSTPGTSDYETQYF
TGTGCCAGCAGCACCCCCGGGACTAGCGACTATGAGACCCAGTACTTC
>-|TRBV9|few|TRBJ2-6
CASSVDPSGANVLTF
TGTGCCAGCAGCGTAGATCCGTCTGGGGCCAACGTCCTGACTTTC
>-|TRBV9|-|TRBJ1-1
CATPVTGETLNTEAFF
TGTGCCACCCCTGTAACAGGTGAGACTTTGAACACTGAAGCTTTCTTT
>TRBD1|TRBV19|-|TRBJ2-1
CASRRGTGTTYNEQFF
TGTGCCAGTAGACGCGGGACAGGGACCACCTACAATGAGCAGTTCTTC
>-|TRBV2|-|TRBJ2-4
CASKQGDLAKNIQYF
TGTGCCAGCAAACAGGGAGACCTAGCCAAAAACATTCAGTACTTC
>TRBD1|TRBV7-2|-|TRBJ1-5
CASSLGGTANQPQHF
TGTGCCAGCAGCTTAGGAGGGACAGCAAATCAGCCCCAGCATTTT
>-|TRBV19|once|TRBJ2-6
CASTDPGQPFRANVLTF
TGTGCCAGTACCGACCCCGGACAGCCTTTTAGGGCCAACGTCCTGACTTTC
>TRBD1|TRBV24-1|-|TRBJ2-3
CATSDLQGQGSDTQYF
TGTGCCACCAGTGATTTGCAGGGACAGGGTTCAGATACGCAGTATTTT
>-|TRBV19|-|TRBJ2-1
CASSYLATYNEQFF
TGTGCCAGTAGTTACCTGGCCACCTACAATGAGCAGTTCTTC
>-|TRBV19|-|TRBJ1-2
CASNQGNYGYTF
TGTGCCAGTAACCAGGGAAACTATGGCTACACCTTC
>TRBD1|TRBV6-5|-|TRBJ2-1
CASSSGTVSYNEQFF
TGTGCCAGCAGTTCCGGGACAGTTTCCTACAATGAGCAGTTCTTC
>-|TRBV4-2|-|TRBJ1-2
CASSRARGDNYGYTF
TGTGCCAGCAGTCGGGCCAGGGGCGACAACTATGGCTACACCTTC
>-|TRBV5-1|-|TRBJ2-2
CASTWGTHNTGELFF
TGCGCCAGCACCTGGGGCACCCATAACACCGGGGAGCTGTTTTTT
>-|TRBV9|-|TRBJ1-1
CASSAFGGTNTEAFF
TGTGCCAGCAGCGCTTTTGGAGGGACGAACACTGAAGCTTTCTTT
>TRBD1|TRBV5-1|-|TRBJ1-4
CASSSGQAGKLFF
TGCGCCAGCAGCTCCGGACAGGCCGGAAAACTGTTTTTT
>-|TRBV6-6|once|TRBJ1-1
CASRGLPSNTEAFF
TGTGCCAGCAGGGGACTGCCGTCGAACACTGAAGCTTTCTTT
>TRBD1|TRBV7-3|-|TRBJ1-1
CASSLQGVRTEAFF
TGTGCCAGCAGCTTACAGGGGGTTCGGACTGAAGCTTTCTTT
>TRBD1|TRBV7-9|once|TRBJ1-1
CASSSPRDRELNTEAFF
TGTGCCAGCAGCTCCCCCCGGGACAGGGAATTGAACACTGAAGCTTTCTTT
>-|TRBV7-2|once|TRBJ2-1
CASSLVTGYNEQFF
TGTGCCAGCAGCTTAGTTACGGGGTACAATGAGCAGTTCTTC
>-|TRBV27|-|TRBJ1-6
CASSFQGGTGYNSPLHF
TGTGCCAGCAGTTTTCAAGGAGGGACTGGCTATAATTCACCCCTCCACTTT
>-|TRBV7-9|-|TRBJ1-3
CASSPDTGNTIYF
TGTGCCAGCAGCCCGGACACGGGTAACACCATATATTTT
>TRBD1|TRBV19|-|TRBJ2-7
CASSSGDSAYEQYF
TGTGCCAGTAGTAGTGGGGACAGCGCCTACGAGCAGTACTTC
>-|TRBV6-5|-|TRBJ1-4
CATYTGLGEKLFF
TGTGCCACCTATACAGGGCTCGGTGAAAAACTGTTTTTT
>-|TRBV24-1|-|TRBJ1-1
CATSEPGSNTEAFF
TGTGCCACCAGTGAACCGGGATCGAACACTGAAGCTTTCTTT
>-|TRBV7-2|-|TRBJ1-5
CASSPTLSQPQHF
TGTGCCAGCAGCCCGACTTTGAGCCAGCCCCAGCATTTT
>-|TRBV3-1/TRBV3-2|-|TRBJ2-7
CASSQVGTLSYEQYF
TGTGCCAGCAGCCAAGTTGGGACACTCTCCTACGAGCAGTACTTC
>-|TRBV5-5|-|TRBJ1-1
CASSLGASINTEAFF
TGTGCCAGCAGCTTGGGAGCGAGCATTAACACTGAAGCTTTCTTT
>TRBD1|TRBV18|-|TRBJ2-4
CASSPGQGAYIQYF
TGTGCCAGCTCACCGGGGCAGGGGGCTTACATTCAGTACTTC
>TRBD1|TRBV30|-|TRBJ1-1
CAWGTTGGVSETEAFF
TGTGCCTGGGGAACAACAGGGGGCGTTTCAGAAACTGAAGCTTTCTTT
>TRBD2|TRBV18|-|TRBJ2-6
CASSALPGLANPGANVLTF
TGTGCCAGCTCAGCCCTGCCGGGACTAGCGAATCCTGGGGCCAACGTCCTGACTTTC
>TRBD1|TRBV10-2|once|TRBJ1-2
CASSGDRVGGYGYTF
TGCGCCAGCAGTGGGGACAGGGTCGGGGGCTATGGCTACACCTTC
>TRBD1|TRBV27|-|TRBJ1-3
CASSPRGRTGGFPSGNTIYF
TGTGCCAGCAGTCCAAGGGGGCGGACAGGGGGATTTCCCTCTGGAAACACCATATATTTT
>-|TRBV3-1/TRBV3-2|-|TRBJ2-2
CASSRSAGELFF
TGTGCCAGCAGCCGCAGCGCCGGGGAGCTGTTTTTT
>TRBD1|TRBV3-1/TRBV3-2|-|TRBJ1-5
CASSQDTGGRTSNQPQHF
TGTGCCAGCAGCCAAGACACAGGGGGCAGGACAAGCAATCAGCCCCAGCATTTT
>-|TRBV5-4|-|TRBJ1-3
CASSLGGEGFSGNTIYF
TGTGCCAGCAGCTTGGGGGGGGAAGGATTCTCTGGAAACACCATATATTTT
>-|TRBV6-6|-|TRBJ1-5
CASIPDTLNQPQHF
TGTGCCAGCATCCCGGACACCCTCAATCAGCCCCAGCATTTT